The clone carrying this T cell receptor beta chain has a count of ten or more. V trimming: 6 bases; J trimming: 3 bases; junction bases outside the gene matches: 8. Germline CDR1 reads SGHKS; CDR2 reads YYEKEE (reference sequence). The CDR3 is made up of 15 amino acids. This entry comes from a study of neurological immune-mediated disorders. MiXCR, run by TCRdb on the 5' RACE reads, gives a single entry per CDR3 protein. The table lists under 80,000 distinct CDR3 sequences, 11% to 15% of them singletons. This sequence originates from a woman in her fifties or sixties in good health. The rearrangement uses TRBV5-5 and TRBJ2-7; 11 bases align to TRBD1. The sample comprised PBMCs. CDR3 loop: CASMRRDRGVYEQYF. CDR3 DNA sequence: TGTGCCAGCATGAGGCGGGACAGGGGGGTCTACGAGCAGTACTTC.